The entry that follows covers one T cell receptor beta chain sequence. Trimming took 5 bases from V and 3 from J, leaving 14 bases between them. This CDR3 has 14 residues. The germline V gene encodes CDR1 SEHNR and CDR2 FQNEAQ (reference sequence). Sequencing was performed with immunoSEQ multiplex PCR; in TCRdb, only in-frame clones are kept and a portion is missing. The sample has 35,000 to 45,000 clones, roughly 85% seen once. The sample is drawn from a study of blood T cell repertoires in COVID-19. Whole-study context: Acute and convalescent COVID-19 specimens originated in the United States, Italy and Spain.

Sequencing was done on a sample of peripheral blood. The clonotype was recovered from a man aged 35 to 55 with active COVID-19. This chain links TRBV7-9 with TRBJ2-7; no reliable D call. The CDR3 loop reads CASSPGGRHYEQYF. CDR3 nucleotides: TGTGCCAGCAGCCCAGGTGGCAGACACTACGAGCAGTACTTC.